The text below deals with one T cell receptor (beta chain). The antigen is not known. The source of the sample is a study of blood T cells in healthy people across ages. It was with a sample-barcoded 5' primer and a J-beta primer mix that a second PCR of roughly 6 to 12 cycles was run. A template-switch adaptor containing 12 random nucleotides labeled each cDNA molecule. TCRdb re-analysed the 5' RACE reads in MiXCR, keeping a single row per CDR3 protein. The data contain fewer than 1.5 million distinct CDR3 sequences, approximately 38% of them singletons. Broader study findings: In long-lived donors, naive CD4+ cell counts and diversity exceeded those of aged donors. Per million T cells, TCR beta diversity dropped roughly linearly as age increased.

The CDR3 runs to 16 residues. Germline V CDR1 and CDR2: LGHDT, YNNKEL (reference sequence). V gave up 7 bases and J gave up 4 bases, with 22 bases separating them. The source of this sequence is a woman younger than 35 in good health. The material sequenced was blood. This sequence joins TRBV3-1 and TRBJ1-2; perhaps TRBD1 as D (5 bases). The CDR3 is CASKRNTGGSIYGYTF. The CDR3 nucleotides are TGTGCCAGCAAGCGAAATACAGGAGGTTCGATCTATGGCTACACCTTC.